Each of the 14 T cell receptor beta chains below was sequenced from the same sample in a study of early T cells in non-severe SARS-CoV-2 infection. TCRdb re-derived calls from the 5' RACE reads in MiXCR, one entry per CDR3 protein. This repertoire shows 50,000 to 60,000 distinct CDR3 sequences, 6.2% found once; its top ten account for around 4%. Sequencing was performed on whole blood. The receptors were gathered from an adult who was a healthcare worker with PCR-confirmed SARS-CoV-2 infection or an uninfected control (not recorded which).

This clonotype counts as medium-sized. In DNA, the CDR3 is TGCAGCGTTCTTACTAGCGTTACGCAGTATTTT. Its translation is CSVLTSVTQYF. This chain connects TRBV29-1 to TRBJ2-3, with 7 bases lining up with TRBD2. Germline V CDR1 and CDR2: SQVTM, ANQGSEA. The ends lost 5 bases at V and 8 bases at J; junction bases unmatched: 4. This CDR3 contains 11 residues.

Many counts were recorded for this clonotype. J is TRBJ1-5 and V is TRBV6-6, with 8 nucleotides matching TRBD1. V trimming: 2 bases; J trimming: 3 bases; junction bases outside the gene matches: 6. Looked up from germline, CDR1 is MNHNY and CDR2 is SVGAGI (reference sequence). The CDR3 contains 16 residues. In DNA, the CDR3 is TGTGCCAGCAGTTACGGTCAGGGGGCTCACAATCAGCCCCAGCATTTT. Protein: CASSYGQGAHNQPQHF.

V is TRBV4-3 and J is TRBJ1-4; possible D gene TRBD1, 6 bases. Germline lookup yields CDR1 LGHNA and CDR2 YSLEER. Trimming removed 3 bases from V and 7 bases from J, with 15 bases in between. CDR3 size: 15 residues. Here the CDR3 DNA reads TGCGCCAGCAGCCAGGGGGGCGCGGGGGGTGAAAAACTGTTTTTT. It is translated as CASSQGGAGGEKLFF.

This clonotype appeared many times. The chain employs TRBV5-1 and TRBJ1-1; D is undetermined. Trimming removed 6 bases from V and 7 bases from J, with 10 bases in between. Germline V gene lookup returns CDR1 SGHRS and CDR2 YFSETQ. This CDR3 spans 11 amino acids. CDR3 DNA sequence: TGCGCCAGCAAGGCCGCTAGTGAAGCTTTCTTT. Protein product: CASKAASEAFF.

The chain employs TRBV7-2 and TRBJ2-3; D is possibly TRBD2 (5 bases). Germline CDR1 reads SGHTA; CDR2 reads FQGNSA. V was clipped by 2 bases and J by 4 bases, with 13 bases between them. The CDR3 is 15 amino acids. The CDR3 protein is CASSLTGNHADTQYF. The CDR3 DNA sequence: TGTGCCAGCAGCTTAACCGGGAACCACGCAGATACGCAGTATTTT.

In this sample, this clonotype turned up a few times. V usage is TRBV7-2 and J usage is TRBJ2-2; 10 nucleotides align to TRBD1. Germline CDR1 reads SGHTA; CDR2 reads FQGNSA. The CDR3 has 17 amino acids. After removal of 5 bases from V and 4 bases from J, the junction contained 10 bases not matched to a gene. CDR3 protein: CASSPRQGAELTGELFF. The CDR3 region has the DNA TGTGCCAGCAGCCCTAGACAGGGGGCGGAACTCACCGGGGAGCTGTTTTTT. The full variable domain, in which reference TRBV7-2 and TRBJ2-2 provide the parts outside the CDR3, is GAGVSQSPSNKVTEKGKDVELRCDPISGHTALYWYRQSLGQGLEFLIYFQGNSAPDKSGLPSDRFSAERTGGSVSTLTIQRTQQEDSAVYLCASSPRQGAELTGELFFGEGSRLTVL.

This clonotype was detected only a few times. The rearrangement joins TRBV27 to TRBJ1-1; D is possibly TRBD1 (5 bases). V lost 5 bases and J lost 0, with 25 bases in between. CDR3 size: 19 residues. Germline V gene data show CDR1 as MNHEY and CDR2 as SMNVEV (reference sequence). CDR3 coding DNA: TGTGCCAGCAGTCCGACCGCGACAGTACGCTATAGCATGAACACTGAAGCTTTCTTT. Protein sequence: CASSPTATVRYSMNTEAFF.

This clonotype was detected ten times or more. CDR3 nucleotide sequence: TGTGCCAGCAGCGCAGACCGACAGGCAGAGACCCAGTACTTC. It specifies CASSADRQAETQYF. The gene calls are TRBV7-9 and TRBJ2-5, with D perhaps matching TRBD1 (6 bases). V was pared by 5 bases and J by 4 bases, with 14 bases between. The CDR3 length is 14 residues. Per germline, CDR1 SEHNR and CDR2 FQNEAQ (reference sequence).

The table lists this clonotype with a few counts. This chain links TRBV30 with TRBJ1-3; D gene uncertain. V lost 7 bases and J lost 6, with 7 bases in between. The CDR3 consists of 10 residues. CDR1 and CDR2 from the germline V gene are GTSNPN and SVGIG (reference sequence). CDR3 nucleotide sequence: TGTGCCTCGCAACTAAACACCATATATTTT. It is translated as CASQLNTIYF.

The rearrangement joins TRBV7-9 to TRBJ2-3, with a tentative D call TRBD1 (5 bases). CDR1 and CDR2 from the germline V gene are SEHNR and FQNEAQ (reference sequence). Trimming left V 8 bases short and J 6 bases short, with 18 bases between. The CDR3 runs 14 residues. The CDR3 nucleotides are TGTGCCAGCCCCCCTTTGGGGCCAAATGATACGCAGTATTTT. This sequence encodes CASPPLGPNDTQYF.

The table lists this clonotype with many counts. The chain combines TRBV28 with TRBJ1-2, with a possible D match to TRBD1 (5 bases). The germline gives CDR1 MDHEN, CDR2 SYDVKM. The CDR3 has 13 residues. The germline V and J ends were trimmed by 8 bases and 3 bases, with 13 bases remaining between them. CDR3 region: CASASGGYYGYTF. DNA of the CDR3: TGTGCCAGCGCAAGTGGGGGTTACTATGGCTACACCTTC.

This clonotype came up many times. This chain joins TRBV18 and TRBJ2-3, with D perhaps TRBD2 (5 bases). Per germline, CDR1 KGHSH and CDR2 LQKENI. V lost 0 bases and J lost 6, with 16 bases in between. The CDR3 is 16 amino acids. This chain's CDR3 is CASSPPGYAGGDTQYF. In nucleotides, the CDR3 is TGTGCCAGCTCACCACCCGGGTATGCCGGAGGTGATACGCAGTATTTT.

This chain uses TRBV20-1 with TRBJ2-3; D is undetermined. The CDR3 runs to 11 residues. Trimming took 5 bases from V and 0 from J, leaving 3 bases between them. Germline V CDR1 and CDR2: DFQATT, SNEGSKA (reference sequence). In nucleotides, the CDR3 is TGCAGTGCTGAAAGCACAGATACGCAGTATTTT. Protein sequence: CSAESTDTQYF.

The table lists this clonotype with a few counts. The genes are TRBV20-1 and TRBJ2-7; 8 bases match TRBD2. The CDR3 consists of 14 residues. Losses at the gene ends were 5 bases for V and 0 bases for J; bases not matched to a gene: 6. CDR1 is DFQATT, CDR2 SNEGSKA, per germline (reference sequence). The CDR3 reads CSARRAGDSYEQYF. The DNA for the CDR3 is TGCAGTGCTCGCCGAGCGGGGGACTCCTACGAGCAGTACTTC.